A single sample gave rise to the 27 T cell receptor beta chains below, sequenced in a study of T-cell reconstitution after alpha-beta-depleted transplantation in children. TCRbeta library construction was performed incorporating unique molecular identifiers. TCRdb recomputed calls from the PCR reads with MiXCR, one row per CDR3 protein. The profile covers roughly 670,000 distinct CDR3 sequences, with over 10% appearing a single time and 0.75% to 0.85% taken by the ten largest. Sequencing used PBMCs, obtained before TCRalphabeta/CD19-depleted stem cell transplant. These TCRs come from a girl aged 2 to 10 with congenital amegakaryocytic thrombocytopenia, due to receive a stem cell transplant.

Only a few counts were recorded for this clonotype. The J gene is TRBJ2-7, the V gene TRBV20-1; D gene uncertain. There are 13 residues in the CDR3. CDR1 is DFQATT and CDR2 is SNEGSKA in the germline V gene (reference sequence). Trimming left V 1 base short and J 2 bases short, with 9 bases between. The chain's CDR3 is CSARVPDAYEQYF. CDR3 bases: TGCAGTGCTAGAGTGCCCGACGCCTACGAGCAGTACTTC.

About this clonotype itself: A much larger clonotype is one base distant, so this may be a read error. The J gene is TRBJ2-1, the V gene TRBV12-3 or TRBV12-4; no clear D gene. CDR3 size: 12 residues. V dropped 3 bases and J dropped 15 bases, with 15 bases sitting between them. The DNA of the CDR3 is TGTGCCAGCAGTTTGTTGGCCGGGTTCTTGTTCTTC. This encodes CASSLLAGFLFF.

This clonotype appeared a few times. The chain combines TRBV12-3 or TRBV12-4 with TRBJ1-3; tentative D call: TRBD1 (6 bases). V was clipped by 2 bases and J by 3 bases, with 17 bases between them. The CDR3 covers 17 residues. The CDR3 reads CASSLFAEGVHGNTIYF. Written as DNA, the CDR3 is TGTGCCAGCAGTTTATTCGCTGAGGGGGTCCATGGAAACACCATATATTTT.

V and J are TRBV12-3 or TRBV12-4 and TRBJ2-2, with TRBD1 matching over 7 bases. The CDR3 is made up of 17 amino acids. V shed 6 bases, J shed 7 bases, and the junction held 17 bases outside the gene matches. In nucleotides, the CDR3 is TGTGCCAGCAGCAAATCTACCCGAACTGACAGGGTCGGGGAGCTGTTTTTT. It specifies CASSKSTRTDRVGELFF.

The rearrangement joins TRBV7-6 to TRBJ2-6; a possible D gene is TRBD1 (6 bases). Trimming shortened V by 0 bases and J by 7 bases, and 13 bases separated the two germline ends. CDR3 length: 16 amino acids. Germline V gene lookup returns CDR1 SGHVS and CDR2 FNYEAQ. This chain's CDR3 is CASSLARQVGANVLTF. Here the CDR3 DNA reads TGTGCCAGCAGCTTAGCTCGACAGGTCGGCGCCAACGTCCTGACTTTC.

V usage is TRBV12-3 or TRBV12-4 and J usage is TRBJ1-1; no firm D call. Deletions cut 5 bases from V and 1 base from J, with 8 bases between. This CDR3 is built from 13 residues. Written as DNA, the CDR3 is TGTGCCAGCAGTGGTCAGTGGAACACTGAAGCTTTCTTT. Amino acids: CASSGQWNTEAFF.

This clonotype was counted a few times. The chain carries TRBV12-3 or TRBV12-4 and TRBJ2-1, with 12 positions matching TRBD2. V was clipped by 4 bases and J by 5 bases; unmatched bases: 3. This CDR3 is 15 amino acids long. The DNA for the CDR3 is TGTGCCAGCAGTTCTAGCGGGAGGGGGGACAATGAGCAGTTCTTC. Translation: CASSSSGRGDNEQFF.

This clonotype showed up many times. The gene calls are TRBV29-1 and TRBJ1-1; D unresolved. From germline, CDR1 is SQVTM and CDR2 ANQGSEA. The CDR3 extends over 13 amino acids. Trimming took off 8 bases at V and 0 bases at J, with 13 bases between the two ends. The CDR3 DNA reads as TGCAGCTTTGTCTTAAGAGTGAACACTGAAGCTTTCTTT. It is translated as CSFVLRVNTEAFF.

The rearrangement joins TRBV15 to TRBJ2-7; TRBD1 aligns across 8 bases. The CDR3 consists of 14 residues. The V segment lost 2 bases and the J segment 6 bases; nucleotides outside the gene matches: 6. Per germline, CDR1 LNHNV and CDR2 YYDKDF (reference sequence). Here the CDR3 DNA reads TGTGCCACCAGCAGACGGACAGGGTCGCGCGAGCAGTACTTC. Translation: CATSRRTGSREQYF.

The chain employs TRBV29-1 and TRBJ1-5, with TRBD1 matching over 9 bases. Unmatched junction bases numbered 7, after V lost 3 bases and J lost 4 bases. In germline, CDR1 is SQVTM, CDR2 ANQGSEA. The CDR3 covers 15 residues. Here the CDR3 DNA reads TGCAGCGTTGAGCTTGGGACAGGGAAGAATCAGCCCCAGCATTTT. Translated: CSVELGTGKNQPQHF.

As concerns this clonotype: This may stem from a read error, because a much larger clone lies one nucleotide away. This rearrangement joins TRBV20-1 to TRBJ2-1; D is ambiguous. The CDR3 contains 13 residues. The germline V gene has CDR1 DFQATT and CDR2 SNEGSKA (reference sequence). V gave up 2 bases and J gave up 12 bases, with 17 bases separating them. The CDR3, as DNA: TGCAGTGCTAGAAGTGGGTTAGCTGGTGTGCAGTTCTTC. Translation: CSARSGLAGVQFF.

This sequence joins TRBV11-2 and TRBJ1-1; D gene unclear. With 9 bases removed from V and 0 bases from J, the gap between germline ends came to 11 bases. CDR1 and CDR2 (germline): SGHAT, FQNNGV. The CDR3 is 13 amino acids. CDR3 residues: CASKEHMNTEAFF. The DNA for the CDR3 is TGTGCCAGTAAAGAGCACATGAACACTGAAGCTTTCTTT. Full variable domain (rest looked up from reference TRBV11-2 and TRBJ1-1): EAGVAQSPRYKIIEKRQSVAFWCNPISGHATLYWYQQILGQGPKLLIQFQNNGVVDDSQLPKDRFSAERLKGVDSTLKIQPAKLEDSAVYLCASKEHMNTEAFFGQGTRLTVV.

This clonotype was seen a handful of times. The V and J genes are TRBV5-5 and TRBJ2-7, with D tentatively TRBD2 (5 bases). The V gene lost 4 bases and the J gene lost 3 bases, with 11 bases spanning the gap. The CDR3 loop spans 13 amino acids. The germline V gene has CDR1 SGHKS and CDR2 YYEKEE (reference sequence). The CDR3 is CASSGLRDYEQYF. The CDR3 DNA sequence: TGTGCCAGCAGCGGACTTCGGGACTACGAGCAGTACTTC.

This clonotype was seen more than once but under ten times. The gene calls are TRBV20-1 and TRBJ1-6, with D unresolved. Deletions cut 0 bases from V and 0 bases from J, with 9 bases between. Germline CDR1 reads DFQATT; CDR2 reads SNEGSKA (reference sequence). There are 16 residues in the CDR3. The CDR3 sequence is CSARDKLSSYNSPLHF. CDR3 coding DNA: TGCAGTGCTAGAGATAAGCTCAGCTCCTATAATTCACCCCTCCACTTT.

This clonotype came up many times. The J gene is TRBJ2-7, the V gene TRBV12-3 or TRBV12-4; D is ambiguous. This CDR3 contains 12 residues. V was pared by 5 bases and J by 3 bases, with 8 bases between. The CDR3: CASSARSYEQYF. The CDR3 DNA reads as TGTGCCAGCAGTGCCCGAAGCTACGAGCAGTACTTC.

This clonotype was seen ten or more times. The chain recombines TRBV27 with TRBJ2-7; D is ambiguous. This CDR3 is 14 amino acids long. The germline CDR1 and CDR2 sequences are MNHEY and SMNVEV (reference sequence). This CDR3 is CASRAGSWSYEQYF. The CDR3 DNA reads TGTGCAAGTAGGGCCGGTAGCTGGTCCTACGAGCAGTACTTC.

This clonotype was found a few times. The V and J genes are TRBV19 and TRBJ2-6; D could derive from TRBD1 or TRBD2 (5 bases each). V was cut by 5 bases and J by 0 bases, with 17 bases left in between. This CDR3 region has 18 residues. Germline CDR1 LNHDA, CDR2 SQIVND (reference sequence). This CDR3 is CASSLAGGAFSGANVLTF. In nucleotides, the CDR3 is TGTGCCAGTAGTCTGGCGGGTGGGGCGTTCTCTGGGGCCAACGTCCTGACTTTC.

The rearrangement links TRBV29-1 to TRBJ2-1, with unresolved D. This CDR3 contains 15 residues. Germline V gene sequence: CDR1 SQVTM, CDR2 ANQGSEA. V was cut by 6 bases and J by 2 bases, with 17 bases left in between. Here the CDR3 DNA reads TGCAGCGTGGGCCTTCGGGCGTTCCCCTACAATGAGCAGTTCTTC. This sequence encodes CSVGLRAFPYNEQFF.

The sample holds many counts of this clonotype. This sequence joins TRBV5-1 and TRBJ2-5; 7 bases fit TRBD2. V dropped 0 bases and J dropped 1; count of bases not matched to a gene: 6. The CDR3 loop spans 16 amino acids. The V gene's germline CDR1 is SGHRS and CDR2 YFSETQ. CDR3 in amino acids: CASSLDPGGIQETQYF. DNA of the CDR3: TGCGCCAGCAGCTTGGATCCCGGGGGGATCCAAGAGACCCAGTACTTC.

This clonotype came up many times. This chain joins TRBV20-1 and TRBJ2-1; TRBD2 agrees at 8 bases. Unmatched junction bases numbered 7, after V lost 1 base and J lost 2 bases. The CDR3 is 16 amino acids. CDR1 and CDR2 (germline): DFQATT, SNEGSKA (reference sequence). The CDR3 loop reads CSARVIAGSAYNEQFF. CDR3 coding DNA: TGCAGTGCTAGAGTCATAGCGGGATCAGCCTACAATGAGCAGTTCTTC.

This clonotype was seen ten or more times. This sequence joins TRBV29-1 and TRBJ2-7; 7 nucleotides agree with TRBD1. J lost 4 bases, V lost 6 bases, and 6 bases had no gene match. In germline, CDR1 is SQVTM, CDR2 ANQGSEA. This CDR3 has 12 residues. This CDR3 reads CSVGGQEYEQYF. The CDR3 DNA reads as TGCAGCGTAGGAGGACAGGAATACGAGCAGTACTTC.

This clonotype was recorded at least ten times. The chain is built from TRBV29-1 and TRBJ2-4; D ambiguous. Deletions cut 5 bases from V and 4 bases from J, with 12 bases between. CDR3 size: 13 residues. Germline CDR1 and CDR2: SQVTM and ANQGSEA. CDR3: CSVQQQSKNIQYF. The DNA for the CDR3 is TGCAGCGTTCAGCAACAGAGTAAAAACATTCAGTACTTC.

This clonotype was observed at least ten times. The chain employs TRBV29-1 and TRBJ2-1; D assignment may be TRBD1 or TRBD2 (5 bases each). Germline V lookup: CDR1 SQVTM, CDR2 ANQGSEA. V shed 5 bases and J shed 5 bases, with 10 bases lying between them. The CDR3 is 12 residues long. CDR3 nucleotide sequence: TGCAGCGTTACCAAGGGACACAATGAGCAGTTCTTC. Its translation is CSVTKGHNEQFF.

A word on this clonotype: A clone one base away is much larger, so this may be a read error. The chain has TRBV7-6 and TRBJ2-7; D remains ambiguous. Per germline, CDR1 SGHVS and CDR2 FNYEAQ. The CDR3 is 12 amino acids. CDR3 nucleotides: TGTGCCAGCAGCTTAGCGTTCGACGTGATACACTTC. Translation gives CASSLAFDVIHF.

The chain uses TRBV5-8 and TRBJ2-7, with D unclear. Trimming shortened V by 0 bases and J by 5 bases, and 12 bases separated the two germline ends. The CDR3 has 14 amino acids. Germline CDR1 and CDR2: SGHTS and YDEGEE. The CDR3 DNA reads TGTGCCAGCAGCTTGGTCCCTGAGATCGACGAGCAGTACTTC. Its translation is CASSLVPEIDEQYF.

The rearrangement uses TRBV20-1 and TRBJ2-1; D gene uncertain. Between the trimmed V and J ends, which lost 0 bases and 8 bases, there was a span of 8 bases. Germline CDR1 is DFQATT and CDR2 is SNEGSKA (reference sequence). This CDR3 comprises 12 residues. The CDR3 DNA follows: TGCAGTGCTAGAGATCTGGGCTATGAGCAGTTCTTC. Residues: CSARDLGYEQFF.

This clonotype was observed at least ten times. The chain has TRBV20-1 and TRBJ2-3; D is perhaps TRBD1 or TRBD2 (5 bases each). From germline, CDR1 is DFQATT and CDR2 SNEGSKA (reference sequence). V lost 4 bases to trimming and J lost 12 bases, with 20 bases between them. The CDR3 has 13 residues. The DNA for the CDR3 is TGCAGTGCTATTGATTCGAGGGGCGGCCGACAGTATTTT. Protein: CSAIDSRGGRQYF.